This T cell receptor beta chain originates from a study of blood T cell repertoires in COVID-19. This CDR3 is 18 amino acids long. Trimming left V 4 bases short and J 0 bases short, with 19 bases between. Germline V gives CDR1 MNHEY, CDR2 SMNVEV (reference sequence). Sequenced by immunoSEQ multiplex PCR; TCRdb stores in-frame clones only, minus some. The repertoire has 200,000 to 250,000 clones, around three quarters of them found once; the top ten carry around 6%. The sequencing input was peripheral blood. The V and J genes are TRBV27 and TRBJ2-4; D gene uncertain. The sequence derives from a woman in her seventies with acute or convalescent COVID-19. The CDR3 DNA reads as TGTGCCAGCAGTTCCCCAGGCACCGCCGCTCTAGCCAAAAACATTCAGTACTTC. Amino acids: CASSSPGTAALAKNIQYF.